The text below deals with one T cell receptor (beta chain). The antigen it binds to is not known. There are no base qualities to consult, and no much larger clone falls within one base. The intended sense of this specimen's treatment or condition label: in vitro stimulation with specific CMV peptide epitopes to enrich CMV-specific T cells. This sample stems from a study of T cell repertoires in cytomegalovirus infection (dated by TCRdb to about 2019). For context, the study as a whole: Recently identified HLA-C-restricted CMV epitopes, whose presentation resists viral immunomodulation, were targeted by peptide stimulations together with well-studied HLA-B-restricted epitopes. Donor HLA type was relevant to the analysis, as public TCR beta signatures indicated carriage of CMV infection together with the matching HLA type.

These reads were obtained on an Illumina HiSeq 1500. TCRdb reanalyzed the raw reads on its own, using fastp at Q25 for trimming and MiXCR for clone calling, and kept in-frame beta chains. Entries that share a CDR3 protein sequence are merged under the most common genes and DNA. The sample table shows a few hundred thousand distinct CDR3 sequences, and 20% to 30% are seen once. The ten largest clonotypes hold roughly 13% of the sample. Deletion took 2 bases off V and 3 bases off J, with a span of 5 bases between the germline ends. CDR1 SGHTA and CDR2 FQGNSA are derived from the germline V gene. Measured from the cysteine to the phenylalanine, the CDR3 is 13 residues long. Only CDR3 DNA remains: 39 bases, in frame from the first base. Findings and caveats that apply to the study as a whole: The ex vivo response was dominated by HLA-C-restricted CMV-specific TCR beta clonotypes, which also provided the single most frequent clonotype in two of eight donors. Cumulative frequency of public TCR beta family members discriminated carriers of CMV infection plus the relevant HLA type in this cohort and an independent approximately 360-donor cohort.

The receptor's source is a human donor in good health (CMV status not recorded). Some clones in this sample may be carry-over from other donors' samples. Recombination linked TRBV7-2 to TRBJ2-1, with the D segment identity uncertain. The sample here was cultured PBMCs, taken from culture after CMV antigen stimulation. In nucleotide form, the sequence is TGTGCCAGCAGCTTACCGGACTACAATGAGCAGTTCTTC. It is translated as CASSLPDYNEQFF.